This TCR beta chain came from a study of PD-L1 blockade in urothelial cancer. About the research overall: Analyses used blood from 3 weeks (second dose) and 6 weeks after treatment start.

Synthetically made TCR analog templates were put into each PCR as spikes. The table came from immunoSEQ multiplex PCR; TCRdb's copy has only in-frame clones and leaves some out. The sample holds roughly 50,000 clones; roughly 80% are singletons and the top ten take around 10%. The germline V gene encodes CDR1 KGHSH and CDR2 LQKENI. With 2 bases clipped from V and 0 bases from J, the junction kept 11 bases outside the gene matches. The CDR3 has 19 residues. Time point: peripheral blood 6 weeks after treatment start. The cohort comprised individuals with locally advanced or metastatic urothelial carcinoma.

The V call is TRBV18, the J call TRBJ2-4; 9 bases are a match to TRBD2. The source is a man between 65 and 85 years old with urothelial cancer. Sequences were derived from PBMCs, sampled around atezolizumab (anti-PD-L1) treatment. The CDR3 here is CASSPTLLSGGIAKNIQYF. CDR3 DNA sequence: TGTGCCAGCTCACCAACTCTACTAAGCGGGGGGATAGCCAAAAACATTCAGTACTTC. The variable domain in full, completed from reference TRBV18 and TRBJ2-4, reads NAGVMQNPRHLVRRRGQEARLRCSPMKGHSHVYWYRQLPEEGLKFMVYLQKENIIDESGMPKERFSAEFPKEGPSILRIQQVVRGDSAAYFCASSPTLLSGGIAKNIQYFGAGTRLSVL.